The present T cell receptor (beta chain) was sequenced within a study of T cell clones after liver transplantation. Study information: Third-party-reactive TCRbeta sequences from pre-transplant mixed lymphocyte reactions served as antigen-independent comparators. Until 12-24 months post-transplant, subjects got standard immunosuppression and no induction.

Data came from immunoSEQ multiplex PCR; TCRdb stores just in-frame clones and leaves some out. This table has 50,000 or so clones, roughly 74% appearing once. The CDR3 extends over 17 amino acids. The V gene lost 3 bases and the J gene lost 7 bases, with 25 bases spanning the gap. CDR1 is SGDLS, CDR2 YYNGEE, per germline. The receptor was derived from a human patient who received a liver transplant. Some of the T cells may derive from the graft donor. V and J are TRBV9 and TRBJ1-2; TRBD1 might be the D (6 bases). This specimen consisted of CD4+ T cells from blood, obtained around 54 months after liver transplant. For the CDR3, the DNA is TGTGCCAGCAGCGGGGCCCTCCGTGCAGGACAGAGGGGTGGCTACACCTTC. Translating it yields CASSGALRAGQRGGYTF.